Below, 9 T cell receptor beta chains from the same sample are listed, as sequenced in a study of cytomegalovirus exposure and HLA in healthy donors (dated by TCRdb to the late 2010s). Receptors were amplified or captured by the immunoSEQ multiplex PCR assay. For the multiplex PCR, a mixture combining 60 forward primers for TCR Vbeta segments and 13 reverse primers for TCR Jbeta segments was used. TCRdb mirrors the immuneACCESS table, restricted to in-frame sequences. Some clones are absent from its copies; in checked studies, under half trace to an unresolved V gene, and the reason for the others is unknown. In all, the sample holds 100,000 to 150,000 clones, and 75% to 90% of those were seen once. The ten biggest clones cover 15% to 20% of the sample. The sequencing sample was made of PBMCs. These receptor sequences come from a man aged 18 to 29 in good health and CMV-seropositive.

This chain links TRBV7-4 with TRBJ2-7; D remains unclear. Germline lookup yields CDR1 SGHVT and CDR2 SQSDAQ. This CDR3 spans 11 amino acids. Trimming took off 4 bases at V and 3 bases at J, with 4 bases between the two ends. CDR3 coding DNA: TGTGCCAGCAGCTCAGACTACGAGCAGTACTTC. It specifies CASSSDYEQYF.

This chain connects TRBV6-6 to TRBJ1-6, with D possibly TRBD1 on 5 matching bases. The CDR3 is made up of 15 amino acids. Trimming removed 6 bases at V and 6 bases at J, with 15 bases between. The germline CDR1 and CDR2 sequences are MNHNY and SVGAGI (reference sequence). CDR3 DNA: TGTGCCAGCAGCGCCCCGGGACTCGGTAATTCACCCCTCCACTTT. Its translation: CASSAPGLGNSPLHF.

At least ten counts were recorded for this clone. The V gene is TRBV29-1, the J gene TRBJ2-7; a weak D match, TRBD1 (6 bases). Germline V gene data show CDR1 as SQVTM and CDR2 as ANQGSEA. CDR3 size: 13 residues. Trimming removed 4 bases from V and 2 bases from J, with 12 bases in between. CDR3 protein: CSVVRGNTYEQYF. In DNA, the CDR3 is TGCAGCGTTGTGAGGGGGAATACCTACGAGCAGTACTTC.

The V gene is TRBV10-3, the J gene TRBJ2-3, with a weak D call TRBD1 (5 bases). Germline V gene lookup returns CDR1 ENHRY and CDR2 SYGVKD. Deletions cut 6 bases from V and 4 bases from J, with 8 bases between. The CDR3 has 12 residues. The CDR3 loop is CAISTGPDTQYF. CDR3 nucleotide sequence: TGTGCCATCAGCACAGGTCCAGATACGCAGTATTTT.

The V and J genes are TRBV10-3 and TRBJ1-3, with 8 bases identical to TRBD1. The CDR3 has 16 amino acids. Germline V gene data show CDR1 as ENHRY and CDR2 as SYGVKD. V was clipped by 6 bases and J by 2 bases; unmatched bases: 9. CDR3 sequence: CAISAGGARTGNTIYF. The CDR3 bases are TGTGCCATCAGCGCAGGGGGCGCTAGGACTGGAAACACCATATATTTT.

The chain carries TRBV5-4 and TRBJ1-2; D not resolved. CDR1 is SGHNT, CDR2 YYREEE, per germline (reference sequence). The CDR3 is 14 residues long. V lost 6 bases, J lost 4 bases, and 16 bases lay in between. CDR3 in amino acids: CASTPGYEGYGYTF. The DNA for the CDR3 is TGTGCCAGCACTCCCGGATACGAGGGCTATGGCTACACCTTC.

The genes are TRBV28 and TRBJ2-5; 9 bases map to TRBD1. The V and J ends lost 6 bases and 2 bases, in that order; junction bases with no gene match: 7. The CDR3 spans 15 residues. The germline gives CDR1 MDHEN, CDR2 SYDVKM. CDR3 protein: CASSHRGRLQETQYF. The CDR3 coding sequence is TGTGCCAGCAGCCACAGGGGGCGCTTACAAGAGACCCAGTACTTC.

This clone was detected a few times. The chain employs TRBV5-6 and TRBJ2-1; 10 positions match TRBD1. Germline-derived CDR1 and CDR2 are SGHDT and YYEEEE. The CDR3 is 15 residues long. Trimming removed 3 bases from V and 9 bases from J; junction bases left unmatched: 9. CDR3: CASSWRTGGSGEQFF. The CDR3 DNA reads as TGTGCCAGCAGCTGGAGGACAGGGGGGAGTGGTGAGCAGTTCTTC. Complete variable domain (other parts from reference TRBV5-6 and TRBJ2-1): DAGVTQSPTHLIKTRGQQVTLRCSPKSGHDTVSWYQQALGQGPQFIFQYYEEEERQRGNFPDRFSGHQFPNYSSELNVNALLLGDSALYLCASSWRTGGSGEQFFGPGTRLTVL.

This CDR3 reads CASSTGTTGELFF. The CDR3, as DNA: TGCGCCAGCAGCACAGGGACCACCGGGGAGCTGTTTTTT. The rearrangement links TRBV5-1 to TRBJ2-2; D might be TRBD1 (6 bases). Germline-derived CDR1 and CDR2 are SGHRS and YFSETQ. CDR3 length equals 13 residues. V was clipped by 4 bases and J by 4 bases, with 8 bases between them. The full variable domain, rest sourced from reference TRBV5-1 and TRBJ2-2, is KAGVTQTPRYLIKTRGQQVTLSCSPISGHRSVSWYQQTPGQGLQFLFEYFSETQRNKGNFPGRFSGRQFSNSRSEMNVSTLELGDSALYLCASSTGTTGELFFGEGSRLTVL.